What follows describes a single T cell receptor (beta chain). These data come from a study of blood T cell repertoires in COVID-19. Assay used: immunoSEQ multiplex PCR; TCRdb lists only in-frame clones, some missing. This table holds approximately 180,000 clones, roughly 85% found once. Trimming took 1 base from V and 0 from J; bases not matched to a gene: 4. Germline lookup yields CDR1 LGHDT and CDR2 YNNKEL (reference sequence). The CDR3 totals 16 residues. The specimen sequenced was peripheral blood. This clonotype was sampled from a human donor with active or convalescent COVID-19. The donor label of this sample is uncertain. This chain uses TRBV3-1 (or the pseudogene TRBV3-2) with TRBJ2-7; 9 nucleotides agree with TRBD2. CDR3 region: CASSQVSTSGSYEQYF. As DNA, the CDR3 is TGTGCCAGCAGCCAAGTATCGACTAGCGGCTCCTACGAGCAGTACTTC.